The 11 T cell receptor beta chains given below trace back to one sample, sequenced in a study of technical replicates of blood from several donors. Measured with immunoSEQ multiplex PCR; TCRdb has only the in-frame clones, and not every one. The profile shows more than 70,000 clones, approximately 90% of them singletons. The sequenced sample was T cells isolated from PBMCs. The receptors here all came from a human donor in good health.

As for this clone: The junction and the germline gene differ at one end; a read error may be behind it. The CDR3 coding sequence is TGTGCCAGCAGCGAAGAAGGGCAGGGGGCATGGGAGCAGTACTTC. Amino acid sequence: CASSEEGQGAWEQYF. The rearrangement uses TRBV6-1 and TRBJ2-7; TRBD1 matches at 8 bases. Germline V gene lookup returns CDR1 MNHNS and CDR2 SASEGT. The CDR3 runs to 15 residues.

This chain connects TRBV7-9 to TRBJ2-6; tentatively, D is TRBD2 (7 bases). V was cut by 5 bases and J by 0 bases, with 17 bases left in between. CDR1 is SEHNR, CDR2 FQNEAQ, per germline (reference sequence). The CDR3 runs to 18 residues. The CDR3 DNA sequence: TGTGCCAGCAGCCCAGTCGGGGGGCTCTCCTCTGGGGCCAACGTCCTGACTTTC. It codes for CASSPVGGLSSGANVLTF.

This chain uses TRBV7-8 with TRBJ2-6; perhaps TRBD2 as D (5 bases). With 7 bases removed from V and 0 bases from J, the gap between germline ends came to 16 bases. CDR1 and CDR2 from the germline V gene are SGHVS and FQNEAQ. The CDR3 contains 17 residues. The CDR3 loop reads CASNVLAKTSGANVLTF. CDR3 nucleotide sequence: TGTGCCAGCAACGTGCTAGCAAAAACCTCTGGGGCCAACGTCCTGACTTTC.

The CDR3 nucleotides are TGTGCCAGCAGCAACGGGGGAGTCGGCAATCAGCCCCAGCATTTT. It translates to CASSNGGVGNQPQHF. The chain carries TRBV6-6 and TRBJ1-5, with TRBD1 as a possible D gene (5 bases). This CDR3 has 15 residues. Deletions cut 6 bases from V and 2 bases from J, with 14 bases between. Looked up from germline, CDR1 is MNHNY and CDR2 is SVGAGI (reference sequence).

V is TRBV7-8 and J is TRBJ1-1; D gene uncertain. The V and J ends lost 1 base and 3 bases respectively, with 9 bases between them. CDR1 is SGHVS, CDR2 FQNEAQ, per germline. The CDR3 totals 14 residues. CDR3 sequence (DNA): TGTGCCAGCAGCTTAGGGAGAGCGGACACTGAAGCTTTCTTT. As protein: CASSLGRADTEAFF.

This chain connects TRBV2 to TRBJ2-5; 8 nucleotides match TRBD1. J lost 7 bases, V lost 6 bases, and 4 bases had no gene match. This CDR3 has 12 amino acids. CDR1 is SNHLY, CDR2 FYNNEI, per germline. In DNA form, the CDR3 reads TGTGCCAGCAGGGGACAGGAAGCGACCCAGTACTTC. Translation gives CASRGQEATQYF.

The chain recombines TRBV7-6 with TRBJ2-1, with 7 positions matching TRBD2. From germline, CDR1 is SGHVS and CDR2 FNYEAQ. The CDR3 is 14 residues long. V lost 1 base and J lost 5; bases outside the gene matches: 2. CDR3 residues: CASSLGDYDNEQFF. For the CDR3, the DNA is TGTGCCAGCAGCTTAGGGGACTACGACAATGAGCAGTTCTTC. Based on the CDR3 plus reference TRBV7-6 and TRBJ2-1, the full variable domain is GAGVSQSPRYKVTKRGQDVALRCDPISGHVSLYWYRQALGQGPEFLTYFNYEAQQDKSGLPNDRFSAERPEGSISTLTIQRTEQRDSAMYRCASSLGDYDNEQFFGPGTRLTVL.

This clone came up a few times. The V call is TRBV5-1, the J call TRBJ1-1; 10 bases match TRBD1. Trimming removed 5 bases from V and 5 bases from J; junction bases left unmatched: 6. The CDR3 totals 14 residues. From germline, CDR1 is SGHRS and CDR2 YFSETQ. CDR3 loop: CASRMGTGVTEAFF. In DNA, the CDR3 is TGCGCCAGCAGGATGGGGACAGGGGTAACTGAAGCTTTCTTT. Full variable domain (rest looked up from reference TRBV5-1 and TRBJ1-1): KAGVTQTPRYLIKTRGQQVTLSCSPISGHRSVSWYQQTPGQGLQFLFEYFSETQRNKGNFPGRFSGRQFSNSRSEMNVSTLELGDSALYLCASRMGTGVTEAFFGQGTRLTVV.

The chain is built from TRBV11-3 and TRBJ2-2, with D perhaps matching TRBD1 (6 bases). Germline lookup yields CDR1 SGHNT and CDR2 YENEEA. CDR3 length: 15 amino acids. Trimming removed 5 bases from V and 2 bases from J, with 12 bases in between. CDR3 DNA sequence: TGTGCCAGCAGCAGTCCGGGACATAACACCGGGGAGCTGTTTTTT. Amino acid sequence: CASSSPGHNTGELFF.

The V and J genes are TRBV7-8 and TRBJ2-1, with D maybe TRBD2 (7 bases). CDR1 SGHVS and CDR2 FQNEAQ come from the germline V gene. The CDR3 runs to 15 residues. Trimming cost V 7 bases and J 8 bases, with 21 bases left between them. DNA of the CDR3: TGTGCCAGCACTTTGGGGGGGGGCACTGTCTATGAGCAGTTCTTC. Translated: CASTLGGGTVYEQFF.

This clone was seen more than once but under ten times. Other DNA variants within this sample encode the same CDR3. This chain uses TRBV9 with TRBJ1-1; no firm D call. The V and J ends lost 0 bases and 4 bases respectively, with 4 bases between them. The germline V gene encodes CDR1 SGDLS and CDR2 YYNGEE. This CDR3 comprises 12 residues. Here the CDR3 reads CASSVAGTEAFF. Here the CDR3 DNA reads TGTGCCAGCAGCGTAGCCGGCACTGAAGCTTTCTTT.